A single sample gave rise to the 4 T cell receptor beta chains below, sequenced in a study of spatial heterogeneity in lung cancer. The sample's time point: sample taken at primary tumor resection. MiXCR, applied by TCRdb to the 5' RACE reads, yields one record per CDR3 protein. The sample includes about 38,000 distinct CDR3 sequences, approximately 5.2% of them seen just once. The sample was PBMCs, taken at surgery. These receptors all come from a female donor with early-stage non-small cell lung cancer.

V gene TRBV7-9 combines with J gene TRBJ2-1; 7 nucleotides agree with TRBD2. Losses at the gene ends were 1 base for V and 8 bases for J; bases not matched to a gene: 14. This CDR3 region has 17 residues. Germline loops: CDR1 SEHNR, CDR2 FQNEAQ (reference sequence). CDR3 in amino acids: CASSLVPRQRGRDEQFF. CDR3 in DNA: TGTGCCAGCAGCTTAGTTCCCCGTCAGCGGGGTAGGGATGAGCAGTTCTTC.

This clonotype came up many times. The CDR3 loop is CASSSGRNQETQYF. The CDR3 DNA reads TGTGCCAGTAGTTCCGGTAGGAACCAAGAGACCCAGTACTTC. V gene TRBV19 combines with J gene TRBJ2-5; D remains unclear. V lost 5 bases to trimming and J lost 0 bases, with 10 bases between them. CDR3 length equals 14 residues. CDR1 LNHDA and CDR2 SQIVND come from the germline V gene (reference sequence).

This clonotype appeared many times. This chain joins TRBV5-5 and TRBJ1-4; D perhaps matches TRBD1 (6 bases). This CDR3 contains 14 residues. V lost 2 bases and J 7 bases, leaving 12 bases between the germline ends. Germline CDR1 reads SGHKS; CDR2 reads YYEKEE (reference sequence). CDR3 nucleotide sequence: TGTGCCAGCAGCTTATTAGGGGGGAGTGAAAAACTGTTTTTT. This gives the protein CASSLLGGSEKLFF.

In its sample, this clonotype was seen many times. The J gene is TRBJ2-2, the V gene TRBV6-2 or TRBV6-3, with 11 nucleotides matching TRBD1. V gave up 7 bases and J gave up 6 bases; unmatched junction bases: 7. The CDR3 has 15 residues. Germline V CDR1 and CDR2: MNHEY, SVGEGT. CDR3 sequence reads: CASNLPGQGAGELFF. The DNA of the CDR3 is TGTGCCAGCAACTTACCGGGACAGGGGGCCGGGGAGCTGTTTTTT.